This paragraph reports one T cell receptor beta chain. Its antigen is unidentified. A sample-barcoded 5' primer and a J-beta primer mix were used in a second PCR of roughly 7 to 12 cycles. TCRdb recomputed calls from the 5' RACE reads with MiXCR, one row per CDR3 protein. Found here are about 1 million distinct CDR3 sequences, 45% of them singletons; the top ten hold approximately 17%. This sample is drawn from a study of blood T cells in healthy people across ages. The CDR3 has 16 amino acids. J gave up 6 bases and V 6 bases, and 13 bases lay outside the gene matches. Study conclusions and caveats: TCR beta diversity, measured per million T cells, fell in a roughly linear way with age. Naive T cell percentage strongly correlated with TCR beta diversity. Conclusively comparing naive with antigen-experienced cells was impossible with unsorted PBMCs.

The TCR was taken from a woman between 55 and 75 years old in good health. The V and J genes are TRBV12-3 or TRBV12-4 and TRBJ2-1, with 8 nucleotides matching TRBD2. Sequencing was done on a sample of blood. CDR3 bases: TGTGCCAGCAGCGACCCGGGGTTAGCGGGAACCAATGAGCAGTTCTTC. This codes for CASSDPGLAGTNEQFF.